This T cell receptor beta chain appears in the sequencing data of a study of metastatic and nonmetastatic thyroid tumors (dated by TCRdb to the early 2020s). Regarding the study in general: The researchers compared repertoires between peripheral blood samples and tumor or nodule tissue samples from patients with malignant or benign thyroid disease.

No patient had received any treatment before thyroid surgery. The study retrospectively analysed patient clinical samples collected from the early 2010s to the late 2010s using T-cell receptor beta sequencing. The germline V gene encodes CDR1 DFQATT and CDR2 SNEGSKA (reference sequence). The trim is 6 bases for V and 7 bases for J, with a gap of 15 bases between the germline ends. Measured from the cysteine to the phenylalanine, the CDR3 is 12 residues long. Of all the DNA, just the CDR3 is kept, 36 bases in frame from base 1. This clone came up many times. Its specific antigen is unknown. Nothing much larger sits one base from this clone, and base qualities are not available. Study-wide findings and limitations: TCR beta diversity was reported as significantly higher in malignant tumors than in benign nodules, in both blood and tumor samples.

The method was PCR. TCRdb lists the instrument as Illumina HiSeq 4000. High-throughput sequencing was used to profile the CDR3 region of the TCR beta-chain in every patient. On the authors' methods: A classifier to discriminate distant-metastatic papillary thyroid cancer patients was built from CDR3 differences across clinicopathological groups. The Shannon index was used to measure repertoire diversity, and the Morisita-Horn index was used to measure how similar tumor and blood repertoires were. TCRdb trimmed public reads at Q25 via fastp, called clones via MiXCR and kept in-frame beta chains. The V and J calls and clone size come from TCRdb's table, not from the authors' own analysis. The sample includes approximately 84,000 clones, with just under 15% observed a single time. Roughly 3.9% of the sample lies in the top ten.

The chain links TRBV20-1 with TRBJ1-2, with TRBD1 as a weak D call on 5 bases. Sequenced input: blood. The receptor comes from a female donor with papillary thyroid cancer or a benign thyroid nodule (not recorded which). Some clones in this sample may be carry-over from other donors' samples. The encoded CDR3 is CSAPWGNRGYTF. The DNA sequence follows: TGCAGTGCGCCATGGGGGAATCGTGGCTACACCTTC.